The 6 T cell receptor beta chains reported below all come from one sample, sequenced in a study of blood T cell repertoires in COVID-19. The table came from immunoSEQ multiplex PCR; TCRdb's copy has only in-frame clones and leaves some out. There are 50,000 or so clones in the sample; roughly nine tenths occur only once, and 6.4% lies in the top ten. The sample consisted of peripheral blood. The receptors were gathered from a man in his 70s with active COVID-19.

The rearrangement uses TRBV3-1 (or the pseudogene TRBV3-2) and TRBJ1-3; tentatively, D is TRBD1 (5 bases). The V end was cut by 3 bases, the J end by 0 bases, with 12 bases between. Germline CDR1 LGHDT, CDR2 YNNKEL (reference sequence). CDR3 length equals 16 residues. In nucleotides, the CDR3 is TGTGCCAGCAGCCATTACAGGCAGAGCTCTGGAAACACCATATATTTT. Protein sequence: CASSHYRQSSGNTIYF.

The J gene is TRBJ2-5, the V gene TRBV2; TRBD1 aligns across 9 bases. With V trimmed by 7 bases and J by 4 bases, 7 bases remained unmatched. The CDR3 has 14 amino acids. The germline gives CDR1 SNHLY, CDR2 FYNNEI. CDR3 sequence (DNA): TGTGCCAGCAATCCGGACAGGGGAGGAGAGACCCAGTACTTC. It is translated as CASNPDRGGETQYF.

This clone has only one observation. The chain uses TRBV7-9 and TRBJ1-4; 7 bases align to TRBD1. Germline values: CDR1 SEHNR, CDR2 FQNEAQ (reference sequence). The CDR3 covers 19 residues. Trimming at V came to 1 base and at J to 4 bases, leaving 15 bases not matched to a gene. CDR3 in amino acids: CASSLDRTGTPLGNEKLFF. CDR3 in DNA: TGTGCCAGCAGCTTAGACCGGACAGGTACCCCTTTGGGTAATGAAAAACTGTTTTTT.

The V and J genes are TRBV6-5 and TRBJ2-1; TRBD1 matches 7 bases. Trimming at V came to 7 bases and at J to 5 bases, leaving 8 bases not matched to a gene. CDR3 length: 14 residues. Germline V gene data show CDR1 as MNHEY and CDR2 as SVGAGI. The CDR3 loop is CASTPTRGHNEQFF. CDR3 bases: TGTGCCAGCACACCGACAAGGGGGCACAATGAGCAGTTCTTC.

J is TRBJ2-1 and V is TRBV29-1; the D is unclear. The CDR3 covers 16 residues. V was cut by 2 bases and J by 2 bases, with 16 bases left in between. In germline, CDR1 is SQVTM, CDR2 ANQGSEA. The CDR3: CSVENARLPPYNEQFF. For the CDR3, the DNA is TGCAGCGTTGAAAACGCAAGACTGCCACCCTACAATGAGCAGTTCTTC.

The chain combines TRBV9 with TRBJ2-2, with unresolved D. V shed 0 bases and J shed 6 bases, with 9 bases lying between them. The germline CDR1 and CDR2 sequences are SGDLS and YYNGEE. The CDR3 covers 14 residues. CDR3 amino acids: CASSVAEVPGELFF. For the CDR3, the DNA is TGTGCCAGCAGCGTAGCTGAGGTGCCCGGGGAGCTGTTTTTT.